This T cell receptor (beta chain) was retrieved from a study of cytomegalovirus exposure and HLA in healthy donors. Study-level background: The study placed about four fifths of its approximately 400 genotyped donors in the Caucasian-associated ancestry cluster.

This clone was counted only a few times. The antigen is unknown. Regarding the study as a whole: Most of the TCR beta V segments (in an earlier analysis) were productive either about 87% or about 30% of the time. In a later analysis, parvovirus B19, influenza, CMV and Epstein-Barr virus appeared linked to several top co-occurrence clusters.

Both 60 Vbeta primers and 13 Jbeta primers went into the PCR. Assay used: immunoSEQ multiplex PCR; TCRdb lists only in-frame clones, some missing. This repertoire shows roughly 140,000 clones, roughly 79% found once; its top ten account for about 2.5%. The CDR3 is made up of 16 amino acids. After removal of 8 bases from V and 0 bases from J, the junction contained 10 bases not matched to a gene. CDR1 is SQVTM, CDR2 ANQGSEA, per germline. This clonotype was obtained from a male donor in good health and CMV-seronegative. The sequencing sample was made of PBMCs. The chain uses TRBV29-1 and TRBJ2-1; 10 bases line up with TRBD2. CDR3 coding DNA: TGCAGCTACCAGGAGCCTAGCGGGGGCTCCTACAATGAGCAGTTCTTC. It encodes CSYQEPSGGSYNEQFF.